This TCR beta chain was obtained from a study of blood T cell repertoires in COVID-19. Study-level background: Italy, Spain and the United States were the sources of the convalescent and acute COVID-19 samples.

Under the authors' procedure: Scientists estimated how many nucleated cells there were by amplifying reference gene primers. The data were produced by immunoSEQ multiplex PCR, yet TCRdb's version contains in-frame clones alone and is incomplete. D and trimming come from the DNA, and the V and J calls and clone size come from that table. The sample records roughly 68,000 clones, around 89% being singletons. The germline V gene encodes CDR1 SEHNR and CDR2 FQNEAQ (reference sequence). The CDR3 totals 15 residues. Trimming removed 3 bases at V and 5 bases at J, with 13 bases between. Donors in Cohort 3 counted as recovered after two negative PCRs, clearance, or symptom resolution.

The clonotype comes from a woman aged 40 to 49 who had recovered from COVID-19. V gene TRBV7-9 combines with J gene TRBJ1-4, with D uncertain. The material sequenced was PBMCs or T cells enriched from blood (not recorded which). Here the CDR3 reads CASSFAGGLNEKLFF. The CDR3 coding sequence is TGTGCCAGCAGCTTTGCAGGAGGACTGAATGAAAAACTGTTTTTT.